This is a list of T cell receptor beta chains from one sample in a study of chemoradiotherapy in HPV16-positive cancers. Assay: immunoSEQ multiplex PCR; the TCRdb copy retains only in-frame clones and omits some. The sample records fewer than 13,000 clones, more than 65% being singletons. This sample comprised blood, obtained from a patient who underwent chemoradiotherapy. These receptors all stem from a human donor with HPV-associated anogenital cancer. Each CDR3 is given with its conserved first and last residue. Each record gives: clone size, V gene, J gene, D gene, CDR3 protein, CDR3 DNA. A D gene is named only where the DNA matches it firmly. Size values are once, few and many counts, or a class for expanded clones, and some rows have none.

abundance: -
v_gene: TRBV6-5
j_gene: TRBJ1-6
d_gene: -
CDR3aa: CASSYLGESPLHF
CDR3nt: TGTGCCAGCAGTTATTTGGGGGAATCACCTCTCCACTTT

abundance: medium-sized
v_gene: TRBV4-3
j_gene: TRBJ1-6
d_gene: -
CDR3aa: CASSQVPSGDNSPLHF
CDR3nt: TGCGCCAGCAGCCAAGTCCCGTCAGGGGATAATTCACCCCTCCACTTT

abundance: medium-sized
v_gene: TRBV27
j_gene: TRBJ2-7
d_gene: TRBD2
CDR3aa: CASRYGGGPIYEQYF
CDR3nt: TGTGCCAGCAGATATGGGGGGGGTCCCATCTACGAGCAGTACTTC

abundance: -
v_gene: TRBV27
j_gene: TRBJ1-4
d_gene: -
CDR3aa: CASCDRDGGEKLFF
CDR3nt: TGTGCCAGCTGCGATCGGGACGGAGGTGAAAAACTGTTTTTT

abundance: -
v_gene: TRBV5-1
j_gene: TRBJ2-3
d_gene: TRBD2
CDR3aa: CASSMGLAGSISTDTQYF
CDR3nt: TGCGCCAGCAGCATGGGACTAGCGGGGTCTATTAGCACAGATACGCAGTATTTT

abundance: -
v_gene: TRBV19
j_gene: TRBJ1-3
d_gene: TRBD1
CDR3aa: CASRGQPYSGNTIYF
CDR3nt: TGTGCCAGTCGGGGACAGCCGTACTCTGGAAACACCATATATTTT

abundance: -
v_gene: TRBV7-6
j_gene: TRBJ2-6
d_gene: -
CDR3aa: CASSNPYLSGANVLTF
CDR3nt: TGTGCCAGCAGCAATCCTTATCTCTCTGGGGCCAACGTCCTGACTTTC

abundance: few
v_gene: TRBV2
j_gene: TRBJ2-3
d_gene: -
CDR3aa: CASSEGDTQYF
CDR3nt: TGTGCCAGCAGTGAGGGAGATACGCAGTATTTT

abundance: -
v_gene: TRBV18
j_gene: TRBJ1-1
d_gene: TRBD1
CDR3aa: CASSPRPGGVWGTGTEAFF
CDR3nt: TGTGCCAGCTCACCAAGGCCAGGGGGCGTGTGGGGGACGGGCACTGAAGCTTTCTTT

abundance: -
v_gene: TRBV11-2
j_gene: TRBJ1-5
d_gene: TRBD1
CDR3aa: CASSKGQPDQPQHF
CDR3nt: TGTGCCAGCAGCAAGGGACAGCCCGATCAGCCCCAGCATTTT

abundance: -
v_gene: TRBV7-2
j_gene: TRBJ1-5
d_gene: -
CDR3aa: CASSLGVRTATQPQHF
CDR3nt: TGTGCCAGCAGCTTAGGGGTCCGGACAGCCACGCAGCCCCAGCATTTT

abundance: few
v_gene: TRBV2
j_gene: TRBJ1-2
d_gene: -
CDR3aa: CASRGDRMDYGYTF
CDR3nt: TGTGCCAGCAGGGGGGACCGGATGGACTATGGCTACACCTTC

abundance: -
v_gene: TRBV11-1
j_gene: TRBJ2-5
d_gene: TRBD2
CDR3aa: CASSLRTSGRQETQYF
CDR3nt: TGTGCCAGCAGCTTAAGGACTAGCGGGCGACAAGAGACCCAGTACTTC

abundance: -
v_gene: TRBV10-3
j_gene: TRBJ1-5
d_gene: TRBD1
CDR3aa: CAISQQGAGNQPQHF
CDR3nt: TGTGCCATCAGCCAGCAGGGGGCAGGCAATCAGCCCCAGCATTTT

abundance: -
v_gene: TRBV27
j_gene: TRBJ2-3
d_gene: TRBD1
CDR3aa: CASTHGQALTDTQYF
CDR3nt: TGTGCCAGCACCCATGGACAGGCTCTCACAGATACGCAGTATTTT

abundance: few
v_gene: TRBV2
j_gene: TRBJ1-2
d_gene: -
CDR3aa: CADSSFGDYGYTF
CDR3nt: TGTGCCGATTCCTCCTTTGGGGACTATGGCTACACCTTC

abundance: -
v_gene: TRBV7-2
j_gene: TRBJ1-1
d_gene: -
CDR3aa: CASSSGQMNTEAFF
CDR3nt: TGTGCCAGCAGCTCTGGGCAAATGAACACTGAAGCTTTCTTT

abundance: once
v_gene: TRBV25-1
j_gene: TRBJ2-5
d_gene: -
CDR3aa: CASSDQGSKVETQYF
CDR3nt: TGTGCCAGCAGTGATCAGGGGTCTAAAGTAGAGACCCAGTACTTC

abundance: -
v_gene: TRBV19
j_gene: TRBJ2-5
d_gene: -
CDR3aa: CASSIVGAGQETQYF
CDR3nt: TGTGCCAGTAGTATAGTAGGTGCGGGGCAAGAGACCCAGTACTTC

abundance: medium-sized
v_gene: TRBV7-9
j_gene: TRBJ2-7
d_gene: -
CDR3aa: CASSLEVRSSYEQYF
CDR3nt: TGTGCCAGCAGCTTAGAAGTCAGGAGCTCCTACGAGCAGTACTTC

abundance: -
v_gene: TRBV7-2
j_gene: TRBJ1-5
d_gene: -
CDR3aa: CASSLVVGQPQHF
CDR3nt: TGTGCCAGCAGCTTAGTGGTAGGTCAGCCCCAGCATTTT

abundance: few
v_gene: TRBV18
j_gene: TRBJ1-4
d_gene: -
CDR3aa: CASSRDKGEKLFF
CDR3nt: TGTGCCAGCTCAAGGGATAAGGGTGAAAAACTGTTTTTT

abundance: once
v_gene: TRBV9
j_gene: TRBJ2-3
d_gene: TRBD1
CDR3aa: CASSSGQTDTQYF
CDR3nt: TGTGCCAGCAGCTCGGGACAGACAGATACGCAGTATTTT

abundance: -
v_gene: TRBV5-6
j_gene: TRBJ1-2
d_gene: TRBD1
CDR3aa: CASSPYLGTGGGYTF
CDR3nt: TGTGCCAGCAGTCCTTATCTGGGGACAGGTGGTGGCTACACCTTC

abundance: -
v_gene: TRBV19
j_gene: TRBJ2-1
d_gene: TRBD1
CDR3aa: CASSPLDRVGYNEQFF
CDR3nt: TGTGCCAGTAGTCCCCTCGACAGGGTGGGCTACAATGAGCAGTTCTTC

abundance: few
v_gene: TRBV4-2
j_gene: TRBJ2-7
d_gene: -
CDR3aa: CASSQGGDGSYEQYF
CDR3nt: TGTGCCAGCAGCCAAGGAGGGGACGGCTCCTACGAGCAGTACTTC

abundance: -
v_gene: TRBV7-2
j_gene: TRBJ1-6
d_gene: -
CDR3aa: CASSLAGSVKRVF
CDR3nt: TGTGCCAGCAGCTTGGCCGGGTCCGTTAAACGTGTCTTT

abundance: -
v_gene: TRBV5-6
j_gene: TRBJ1-4
d_gene: -
CDR3aa: CASSWGGEKLFF
CDR3nt: TGTGCCAGCAGCTGGGGCGGTGAAAAACTGTTTTTT

abundance: -
v_gene: TRBV19
j_gene: TRBJ1-1
d_gene: -
CDR3aa: CASSISVVNTEAFF
CDR3nt: TGTGCCAGTAGTATCTCAGTAGTGAACACTGAAGCTTTCTTT

abundance: -
v_gene: TRBV5-4
j_gene: TRBJ1-4
d_gene: TRBD1
CDR3aa: CASSVGPGTGGEKLFF
CDR3nt: TGTGCCAGCAGCGTGGGGCCCGGGACAGGAGGAGAAAAACTGTTTTTT

abundance: -
v_gene: TRBV7-9
j_gene: TRBJ1-2
d_gene: -
CDR3aa: CASSPTGIHTF
CDR3nt: TGTGCCAGCAGCCCAACAGGGATCCACACCTTC

abundance: -
v_gene: TRBV5-1
j_gene: TRBJ2-7
d_gene: TRBD1
CDR3aa: CASRGTGTDLTYEQYF
CDR3nt: TGCGCCAGCAGGGGGACAGGGACAGACTTAACCTACGAGCAGTACTTC

abundance: once
v_gene: TRBV2
j_gene: TRBJ1-2
d_gene: TRBD1
CDR3aa: CASSGTGGSVDGYTF
CDR3nt: TGTGCCAGCAGTGGAACAGGGGGTTCGGTGGATGGCTACACCTTC

abundance: -
v_gene: TRBV19
j_gene: TRBJ2-5
d_gene: -
CDR3aa: CASSTGLVETQYF
CDR3nt: TGTGCCAGTAGTACAGGGTTAGTGGAGACCCAGTACTTC

abundance: -
v_gene: TRBV7-2
j_gene: TRBJ2-2
d_gene: -
CDR3aa: CASSRLGTGELFF
CDR3nt: TGTGCCAGCAGTCGGTTGGGCACCGGGGAGCTGTTTTTT

abundance: once
v_gene: TRBV4-1
j_gene: TRBJ2-3
d_gene: -
CDR3aa: CASSHRDGASADTQYF
CDR3nt: TGCGCCAGCAGCCACCGCGACGGGGCCTCGGCAGATACGCAGTATTTT

abundance: -
v_gene: TRBV6-4
j_gene: TRBJ1-6
d_gene: -
CDR3aa: CASSDRDNSPLHF
CDR3nt: TGTGCCAGCAGTGACAGGGATAATTCACCCCTCCACTTT

abundance: -
v_gene: TRBV2
j_gene: TRBJ2-3
d_gene: TRBD1
CDR3aa: CASKGTGGNTQYF
CDR3nt: TGTGCCAGCAAGGGCACAGGGGGAAATACGCAGTATTTT

abundance: few
v_gene: TRBV2
j_gene: TRBJ2-7
d_gene: -
CDR3aa: CASSEGGYQYF
CDR3nt: TGTGCCAGCAGTGAAGGGGGGTATCAGTACTTC

abundance: -
v_gene: TRBV5-5
j_gene: TRBJ2-3
d_gene: -
CDR3aa: CASSVGGHTDTQYF
CDR3nt: TGTGCCAGCAGCGTGGGGGGCCACACAGATACGCAGTATTTT

abundance: -
v_gene: TRBV7-3
j_gene: TRBJ2-2
d_gene: TRBD2
CDR3aa: CASSPGLAGNFGPGELFF
CDR3nt: TGTGCCAGCAGCCCGGGACTAGCGGGGAATTTTGGTCCCGGGGAGCTGTTTTTT

abundance: -
v_gene: TRBV7-8
j_gene: TRBJ2-1
d_gene: TRBD2
CDR3aa: CASSLGGGEYNEQFF
CDR3nt: TGTGCCAGCAGCTTAGGCGGGGGGGAGTACAATGAGCAGTTCTTC

abundance: -
v_gene: TRBV14
j_gene: TRBJ2-3
d_gene: TRBD1
CDR3aa: CASRPTWQGESDTQYF
CDR3nt: TGTGCCAGCAGACCGACTTGGCAGGGGGAATCAGATACGCAGTATTTT

abundance: -
v_gene: TRBV5-1
j_gene: TRBJ1-1
d_gene: -
CDR3aa: CASSLAQGRANTEAFF
CDR3nt: TGCGCCAGCAGCTTGGCGCAGGGAAGGGCTAACACTGAAGCTTTCTTT

abundance: -
v_gene: TRBV5-4
j_gene: TRBJ2-7
d_gene: TRBD1
CDR3aa: CASSFQGVYEQYF
CDR3nt: TGTGCCAGCAGCTTCCAGGGGGTCTACGAGCAGTACTTC

abundance: -
v_gene: TRBV19
j_gene: TRBJ2-7
d_gene: TRBD1
CDR3aa: CASSPPPGQGARPHGEQYF
CDR3nt: TGTGCCAGTAGTCCCCCCCCGGGACAGGGGGCGCGGCCACATGGCGAGCAGTACTTC

abundance: few
v_gene: TRBV5-1
j_gene: TRBJ2-5
d_gene: TRBD2
CDR3aa: CASSPSGEGQETQYF
CDR3nt: TGCGCCAGCAGCCCTAGCGGTGAAGGTCAAGAGACCCAGTACTTC

abundance: -
v_gene: TRBV10-3
j_gene: TRBJ1-1
d_gene: -
CDR3aa: CAISELGQNTEAFF
CDR3nt: TGTGCCATCAGTGAGTTAGGGCAGAACACTGAAGCTTTCTTT

abundance: -
v_gene: TRBV7-9
j_gene: TRBJ1-2
d_gene: -
CDR3aa: CASSLTGRANYGYTF
CDR3nt: TGTGCCAGCAGCTTAACAGGGAGGGCTAACTATGGCTACACCTTC

abundance: -
v_gene: TRBV7-9
j_gene: TRBJ2-7
d_gene: -
CDR3aa: CASSWATYEQYF
CDR3nt: TGTGCCAGCAGCTGGGCGACCTACGAGCAGTACTTC